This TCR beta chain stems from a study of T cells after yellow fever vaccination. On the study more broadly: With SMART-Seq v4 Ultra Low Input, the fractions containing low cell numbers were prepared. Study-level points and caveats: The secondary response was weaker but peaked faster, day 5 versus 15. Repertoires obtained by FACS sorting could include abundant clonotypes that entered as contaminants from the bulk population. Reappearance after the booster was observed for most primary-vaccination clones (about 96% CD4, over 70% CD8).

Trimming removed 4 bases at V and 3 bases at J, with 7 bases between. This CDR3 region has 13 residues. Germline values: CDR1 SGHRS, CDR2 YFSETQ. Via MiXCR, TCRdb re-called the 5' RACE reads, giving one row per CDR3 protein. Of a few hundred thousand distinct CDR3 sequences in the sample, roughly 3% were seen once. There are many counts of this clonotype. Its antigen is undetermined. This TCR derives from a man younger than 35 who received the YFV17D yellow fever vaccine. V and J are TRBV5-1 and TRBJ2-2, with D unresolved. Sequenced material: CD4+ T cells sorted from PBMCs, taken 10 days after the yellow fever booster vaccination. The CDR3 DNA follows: TGCGCCAGCAGCCCGAACGACACCGGGGAGCTGTTTTTT. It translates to CASSPNDTGELFF.